This T cell receptor (beta chain) was obtained from a study of blood T cell repertoires in COVID-19. Repertoires were generated with immunoSEQ multiplex PCR, while TCRdb's copy carries only in-frame clones and drops some. The table lists 100,000 to 150,000 clones, about nine tenths of them singletons. The CDR3 loop spans 14 amino acids. V lost 6 bases, J lost 2 bases, and 13 bases lay in between. The germline V gene has CDR1 MNHEY and CDR2 SMNVEV (reference sequence). This sequence joins TRBV27 and TRBJ1-2; D might be TRBD1 (6 bases). The TCR was taken from a man in his fifties or sixties with acute or convalescent COVID-19. The sequenced sample consisted of peripheral blood. CDR3 protein: CASRLQGTNYGYTF. The CDR3 region has the DNA TGTGCCAGCAGGCTACAGGGAACCAACTATGGCTACACCTTC.